This T cell receptor beta chain was captured by sequencing in a study of human T cells and chemical hapten exposure. The V gene lost 6 bases and the J gene lost 0 bases, with 5 bases spanning the gap. This CDR3 is 12 amino acids long. Per germline, CDR1 MGHDK and CDR2 SYGVNS. In the source study's methods: A per-sample median of about 95,000 TCRs was observed, with counts ranging from roughly 20,000 to 700,000. MiXCR was run by TCRdb on the 5' RACE reads, yielding one entry per CDR3 protein. The V and J calls and clone size come from TCRdb's table, not from the authors' own analysis. The sample lists roughly 120,000 distinct CDR3 sequences, more than 15% seen once, with approximately 2.8% in the top ten. Before extraction, the whole blood was not fractionated, and total RNA was taken from it.

The chain links TRBV25-1 to TRBJ1-1; D unclear. The receptor was derived from a human donor in good health. CDR3 loop: CASSALNTEAFF. The CDR3 bases are TGTGCCAGCAGCGCATTGAACACTGAAGCTTTCTTT.